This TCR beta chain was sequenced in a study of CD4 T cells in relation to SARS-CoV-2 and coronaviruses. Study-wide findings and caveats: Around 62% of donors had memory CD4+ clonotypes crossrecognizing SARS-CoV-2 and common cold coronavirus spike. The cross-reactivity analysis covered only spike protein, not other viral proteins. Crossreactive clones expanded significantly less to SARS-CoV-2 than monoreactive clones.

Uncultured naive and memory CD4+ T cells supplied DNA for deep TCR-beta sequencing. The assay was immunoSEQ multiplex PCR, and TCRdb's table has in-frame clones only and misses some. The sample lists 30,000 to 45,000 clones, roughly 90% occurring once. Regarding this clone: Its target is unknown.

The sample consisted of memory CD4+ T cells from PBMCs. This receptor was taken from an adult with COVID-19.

The CDR3, as DNA: TGCAGTGCTAGTGCCTCGACAGGGGCAAACGGCTACACCTTC. It encodes CSASASTGANGYTF. V usage is TRBV20-1 and J usage is TRBJ1-2; 8 nucleotides match TRBD1. There are 14 residues in the CDR3. From germline, CDR1 is DFQATT and CDR2 SNEGSKA (reference sequence). Losses at the gene ends were 3 bases for V and 8 bases for J; bases not matched to a gene: 11.